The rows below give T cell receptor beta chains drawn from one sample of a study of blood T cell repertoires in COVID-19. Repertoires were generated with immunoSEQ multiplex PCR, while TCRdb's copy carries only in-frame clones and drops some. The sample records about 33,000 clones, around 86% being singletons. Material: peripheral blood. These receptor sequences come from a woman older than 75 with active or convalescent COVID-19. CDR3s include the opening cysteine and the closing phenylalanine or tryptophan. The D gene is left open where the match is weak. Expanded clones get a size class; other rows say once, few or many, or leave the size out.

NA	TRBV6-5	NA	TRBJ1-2	CASSYSRTADYGYTF	TGTGCCAGCAGTTACTCACGGACAGCTGACTATGGCTACACCTTC
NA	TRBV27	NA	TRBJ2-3	CASSKTLATGADTQYF	TGTGCCAGCAGTAAGACACTAGCAACCGGGGCAGATACGCAGTATTTT
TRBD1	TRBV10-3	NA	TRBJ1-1	CAISPGQGLNTEAFF	TGTGCCATCTCTCCGGGACAGGGGTTGAACACTGAAGCTTTCTTT
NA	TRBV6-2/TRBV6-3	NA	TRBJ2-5	CASSSSGGKETQYF	TGTGCCAGCAGTTCGTCCGGGGGAAAAGAGACCCAGTACTTC
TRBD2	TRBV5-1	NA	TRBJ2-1	CASSLAGGWRHNEQFF	TGCGCCAGCAGCCTAGCGGGAGGGTGGCGACACAATGAGCAGTTCTTC
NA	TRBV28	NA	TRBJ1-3	CASSKAGTRPGNTIYF	TGTGCCAGCAGCAAAGCAGGGACACGCCCTGGAAACACCATATATTTT
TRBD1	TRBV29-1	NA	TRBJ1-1	CSVEAPGQVVFF	TGCAGCGTTGAAGCCCCGGGACAGGTTGTTTTCTTT
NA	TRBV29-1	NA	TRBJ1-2	CSSRGQLSGRVNYGYTF	TGCAGCTCCCGGGGGCAGCTCTCCGGGAGGGTAAACTATGGCTACACCTTC
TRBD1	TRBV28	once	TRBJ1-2	CASSPYRGYGYTF	TGTGCCAGCAGTCCTTACAGGGGCTATGGCTACACCTTC
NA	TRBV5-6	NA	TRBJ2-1	CASSLPTDNEQFF	TGTGCCAGCAGCTTGCCGACTGACAATGAGCAGTTCTTC
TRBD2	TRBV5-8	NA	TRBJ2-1	CASSHSGSSYNEQFF	TGTGCCAGCAGCCATAGCGGGAGCTCCTACAATGAGCAGTTCTTC
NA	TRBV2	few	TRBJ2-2	CASRDRQLYTGELFF	TGTGCCAGCAGGGATCGACAGCTCTACACCGGGGAGCTGTTTTTT
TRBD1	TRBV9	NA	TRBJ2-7	CASSARDSFSYEQYF	TGTGCCAGCAGCGCCCGGGACAGTTTCTCCTACGAGCAGTACTTC
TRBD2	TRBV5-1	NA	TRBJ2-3	CASSLEPAGNTDTQYF	TGCGCCAGCAGCCTGGAGCCAGCGGGAAACACAGATACGCAGTATTTT
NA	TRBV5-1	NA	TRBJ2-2	CASSFPGAAGELFF	TGCGCCAGCAGCTTCCCAGGGGCGGCCGGGGAGCTGTTTTTT
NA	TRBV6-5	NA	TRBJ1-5	CASNPDSRNQPQHF	TGTGCCAGCAACCCGGACAGTCGCAATCAGCCCCAGCATTTT
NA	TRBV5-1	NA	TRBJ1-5	CASSLGLSNQPQHF	TGCGCCAGCAGCTTGGGACTAAGCAATCAGCCCCAGCATTTT
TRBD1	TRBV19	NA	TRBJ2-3	CASSLNRGDTQYF	TGTGCCAGTAGTCTGAACAGGGGAGATACGCAGTATTTT
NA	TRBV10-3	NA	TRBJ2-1	CAINRAKGEQFF	TGTGCCATCAACAGGGCCAAGGGTGAGCAGTTCTTC
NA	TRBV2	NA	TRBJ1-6	CASSEAAGAYNSPLHF	TGTGCCAGCAGTGAAGCGGCGGGAGCCTATAATTCACCCCTCCACTTT
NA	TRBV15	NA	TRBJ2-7	CATSRADNPSSYEQYF	TGTGCCACCAGCAGAGCCGATAACCCGAGCTCCTACGAGCAGTACTTC
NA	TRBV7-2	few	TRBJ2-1	CASSSQGNEQFF	TGTGCCAGCAGCTCCCAGGGCAATGAGCAGTTCTTC
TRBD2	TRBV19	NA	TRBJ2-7	CASSTASGYEQYF	TGTGCCAGTAGTACGGCTAGCGGGTACGAGCAGTACTTC
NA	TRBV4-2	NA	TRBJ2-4	CASSQDSGAKNIQYF	TGTGCCAGCAGCCAAGATTCAGGGGCGAAAAACATTCAGTACTTC
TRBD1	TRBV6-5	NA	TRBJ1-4	CASTRTGGGEKLFF	TGTGCCAGCACTAGGACAGGGGGCGGGGAAAAACTGTTTTTT
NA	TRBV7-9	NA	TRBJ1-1	CASSSPQGPPEAFF	TGTGCCAGCAGCTCCCCCCAGGGTCCCCCTGAAGCTTTCTTT
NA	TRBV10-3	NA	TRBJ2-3	CAISGTGTQYF	TGTGCCATCAGTGGGACTGGGACGCAGTATTTT
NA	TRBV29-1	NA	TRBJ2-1	CSVGTGSSYNEQFF	TGCAGCGTTGGAACTGGGAGCTCCTACAATGAGCAGTTCTTC
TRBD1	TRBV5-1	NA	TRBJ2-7	CASSSGQGSGEQYF	TGCGCCAGCAGCTCGGGACAGGGTTCAGGCGAGCAGTACTTC
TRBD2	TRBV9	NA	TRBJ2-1	CASSPGLAIYNEQFF	TGTGCCAGCAGCCCCGGACTAGCGATTTACAATGAGCAGTTCTTC